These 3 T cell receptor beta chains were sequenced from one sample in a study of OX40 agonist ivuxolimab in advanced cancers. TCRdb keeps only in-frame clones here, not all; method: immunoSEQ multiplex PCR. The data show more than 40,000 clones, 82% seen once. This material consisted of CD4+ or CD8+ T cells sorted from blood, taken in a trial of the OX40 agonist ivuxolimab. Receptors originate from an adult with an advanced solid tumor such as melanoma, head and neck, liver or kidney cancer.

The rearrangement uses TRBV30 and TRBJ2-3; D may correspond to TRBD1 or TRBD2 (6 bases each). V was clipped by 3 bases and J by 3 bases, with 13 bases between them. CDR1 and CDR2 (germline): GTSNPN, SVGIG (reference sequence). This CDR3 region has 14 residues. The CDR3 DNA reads TGTGCCTGGAGAACAAAGGGGGGAACAGATACGCAGTATTTT. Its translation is CAWRTKGGTDTQYF.

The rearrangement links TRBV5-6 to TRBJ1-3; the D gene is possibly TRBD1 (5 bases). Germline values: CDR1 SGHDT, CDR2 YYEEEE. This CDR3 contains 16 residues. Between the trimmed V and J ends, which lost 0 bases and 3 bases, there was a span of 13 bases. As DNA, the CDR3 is TGTGCCAGCAGCTTGGGCGTGGGGCTCTATGGAAACACCATATATTTT. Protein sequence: CASSLGVGLYGNTIYF.

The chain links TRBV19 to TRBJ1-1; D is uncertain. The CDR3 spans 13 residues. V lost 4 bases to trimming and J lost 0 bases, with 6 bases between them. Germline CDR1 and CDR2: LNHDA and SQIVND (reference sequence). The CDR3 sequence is CASSRRMNTEAFF. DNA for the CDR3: TGTGCCAGTAGTAGGCGCATGAACACTGAAGCTTTCTTT.